Described below is a single T cell receptor (beta chain) sequence and its context. Antigen: not known. This entry belongs to a study of cytomegalovirus exposure and HLA in healthy donors. Study conclusions and caveats: The authors reported that TCR beta sequences could predict HLA-A and HLA-B alleles. These predictions were accurate for most subjects in the first cohort. More than 15,000 TCR beta sequences were associated with HLA alleles at 0.05 false discovery rate in a later analysis. In vitro, a few CMV-associated chains proved specific for CMV antigens.

The PCR made use of 60 Vbeta and 13 Jbeta primers. As processed by the authors: Roughly 80 million unique TCR beta chains, roughly 11 million of them shared, were counted by a later analysis. Only in-frame clones appear in the TCRdb table, and some are missing; sequencing was by immunoSEQ multiplex PCR. D and trimming were read from the DNA, whereas the V and J calls and clone size are those reported in that table. The sample consists of 150,000 to 200,000 clones, 60% to 80% of them appearing once. The receptor comes from a male donor in good health and CMV-seronegative. Sequenced sample: PBMCs.

CDR3 nucleotide sequence: TGTGCCAGCAGATCGACAGGGACTGAAGCTTTCTTT. Protein product: CASRSTGTEAFF. This chain connects TRBV27 to TRBJ1-1, with 7 bases that match TRBD1. Germline V gene sequence: CDR1 MNHEY, CDR2 SMNVEV (reference sequence). CDR3 length equals 12 residues. The V gene end was trimmed by 6 bases and the J gene end by 5 bases; junction bases not matched to a gene: 3.